This T cell receptor (beta chain) was retrieved from a study of blood T cell repertoires in COVID-19. At the level of the study: The United States, Italy and Spain provided the acute and convalescent COVID-19 samples. Nucleic acid was either cDNA or gDNA, and it came from T cells, B-cell-depleted T cells, or PBMCs.

In the original processing: Cell counts per sample came from amplifying reference gene primers. TCRdb's copy holds only in-frame clones and misses some; the assay was immunoSEQ multiplex PCR. For V, J and clone size, that table is used; D and trimming come from the DNA. The repertoire holds roughly 190,000 clones, with 85% to 90% as singletons. This clonotype was sampled from a man aged 18 to 29 with active or convalescent COVID-19. Sequenced input: peripheral blood.

The CDR3 is CATSDSGGTGNTIYF. In nucleotides, the CDR3 is TGTGCCACCAGTGACTCCGGGGGGACTGGAAACACCATATATTTT. The J gene is TRBJ1-3, the V gene TRBV24-1, with D possibly TRBD1 on 5 matching bases. V was cut by 4 bases and J by 2 bases, with 11 bases left in between. This CDR3 region has 15 residues. Germline V gives CDR1 KGHDR, CDR2 SFDVKD.